This TCR beta chain was sequenced in a study of blood T cell repertoires in COVID-19. Across the whole study: Acute-phase and convalescent COVID-19 samples originated in the United States, Italy and Spain.

How the authors handled the data: Estimation of nucleated cell counts was performed using reference gene primer amplification. Sequencing used immunoSEQ multiplex PCR; TCRdb keeps in-frame clones, though not all of them. V, J and clone size are those of that table, while D and trimming were read from the DNA. The sample includes about 210,000 clones, roughly 77% of them seen just once. This study enrolled people aged 18 to 89 from about two dozen US geographic areas. Participants were placed into cohorts based on the clinical history they reported. The TCR comes from a middle-aged man who had recovered from COVID-19. The sample consisted of PBMCs or T cells enriched from blood (not recorded which).

CDR3: CATSEGRNEAFF. The CDR3 DNA reads TGTGCCACCAGTGAGGGGCGGAATGAAGCTTTCTTT. The chain links TRBV24-1 to TRBJ1-1; D possibly corresponds to TRBD1 (5 bases). CDR3 length: 12 amino acids. From germline, CDR1 is KGHDR and CDR2 SFDVKD. V lost 4 bases to trimming and J lost 7 bases, with 9 bases between them.